This is a list of T cell receptor beta chains from one sample in a study of T cell responses to AZD1222 COVID-19 vaccine. Only in-frame clones appear in the TCRdb table, and some are missing; sequencing was by immunoSEQ multiplex PCR. The table lists around 110,000 clones, about 90% of them singletons. Material: peripheral blood, obtained 28 days after the second AZD1222 dose. Source of these receptors: an adult who received the AZD1222 COVID-19 vaccine. Each CDR3 is given with its conserved first and last residue. D genes are given only for firm matches. Some rows mark clone size as missing; the rest say once, few, many or name a class of expanded clone.

clone_size: NA
d_call: NA
j_call: TRBJ1-1
v_call: TRBV19
cdr3_aa: CASSKAAGPPLNTEAFF
cdr3_nt: TGTGCCAGTAGTAAGGCCGCAGGACCTCCCCTGAACACTGAAGCTTTCTTT

clone_size: NA
d_call: NA
j_call: TRBJ2-7
v_call: TRBV25-1
cdr3_aa: CASSDRLYEQYF
cdr3_nt: TGTGCCAGCAGTGACCGACTCTACGAGCAGTACTTC

clone_size: few
d_call: NA
j_call: TRBJ2-5
v_call: TRBV22-1
cdr3_aa: CPGSPRRPGETQYF
cdr3_nt: TGTCCTGGGAGCCCACGGCGGCCAGGTGAGACCCAGTACTTC

clone_size: NA
d_call: NA
j_call: TRBJ1-5
v_call: TRBV21-1
cdr3_aa: CASSDDRGRRSQPQHF
cdr3_nt: TGTGCCAGCAGCGATGACAGGGGGAGGCGAAGTCAGCCCCAGCATTTT

clone_size: NA
d_call: NA
j_call: TRBJ1-2
v_call: TRBV4-1
cdr3_aa: CASSPSNMPVSAGYGYTF
cdr3_nt: TGCGCCAGCAGTCCCTCGAACATGCCTGTCTCAGCGGGCTATGGCTACACCTTC

clone_size: few
d_call: NA
j_call: TRBJ1-5
v_call: TRBV6-1
cdr3_aa: CASSAFTGISNQPQHF
cdr3_nt: TGTGCCAGCAGTGCGTTTACAGGGATAAGCAATCAGCCCCAGCATTTT

clone_size: NA
d_call: NA
j_call: TRBJ2-2
v_call: TRBV7-6
cdr3_aa: CASSSRDGELFF
cdr3_nt: TGTGCCAGCAGCTCGAGGGATGGGGAGCTGTTTTTT

clone_size: NA
d_call: TRBD1
j_call: TRBJ2-7
v_call: TRBV7-9
cdr3_aa: CASSVPGGAEQYF
cdr3_nt: TGTGCCAGCAGCGTTCCAGGGGGAGCCGAGCAGTACTTC

clone_size: NA
d_call: NA
j_call: TRBJ2-7
v_call: TRBV3-1/TRBV3-2
cdr3_aa: CASSQVAGGSQYF
cdr3_nt: TGTGCCAGCAGCCAAGTGGCAGGGGGGTCGCAGTACTTC

clone_size: NA
d_call: NA
j_call: TRBJ2-7
v_call: TRBV28
cdr3_aa: CASSETGTEYEQYF
cdr3_nt: TGTGCCAGCAGTGAGACCGGGACGGAATACGAGCAGTACTTC

clone_size: NA
d_call: NA
j_call: TRBJ2-3
v_call: TRBV18
cdr3_aa: CASSSSTERADTQYF
cdr3_nt: TGTGCCAGCTCATCGAGTACAGAGAGGGCAGATACGCAGTATTTT

clone_size: NA
d_call: TRBD1
j_call: TRBJ1-6
v_call: TRBV28
cdr3_aa: CASSPGQGKSSYNSPLHF
cdr3_nt: TGTGCCAGCAGTCCCGGACAGGGGAAGAGCTCCTATAATTCACCCCTCCACTTT

clone_size: NA
d_call: TRBD2
j_call: TRBJ2-1
v_call: TRBV6-2/TRBV6-3
cdr3_aa: CASSYQLAGARSSYNEQFF
cdr3_nt: TGTGCCAGCAGTTACCAGCTAGCGGGGGCGCGAAGCTCCTACAATGAGCAGTTCTTC

clone_size: NA
d_call: TRBD2
j_call: TRBJ2-3
v_call: TRBV5-4
cdr3_aa: CASSLEPSGITDTQYF
cdr3_nt: TGTGCCAGCAGCTTGGAACCTAGCGGGATTACAGATACGCAGTATTTT

clone_size: NA
d_call: NA
j_call: TRBJ1-6
v_call: TRBV6-4
cdr3_aa: CASGTGNSPLHF
cdr3_nt: TGTGCCAGCGGAACGGGAAATTCACCCCTCCACTTT

clone_size: NA
d_call: NA
j_call: TRBJ1-5
v_call: TRBV27
cdr3_aa: CASSSSRGQPQHF
cdr3_nt: TGTGCCAGCAGTTCATCCAGGGGTCAGCCCCAGCATTTT

clone_size: few
d_call: TRBD2
j_call: TRBJ2-7
v_call: TRBV4-2
cdr3_aa: CASSQEGTSGGHEQYF
cdr3_nt: TGTGCCAGCAGCCAAGAGGGCACTAGCGGGGGCCACGAGCAGTACTTC

clone_size: few
d_call: TRBD1
j_call: TRBJ1-6
v_call: TRBV3-1/TRBV3-2
cdr3_aa: CASSHGQGNSPLHF
cdr3_nt: TGTGCCAGCAGCCACGGACAGGGGAACTCACCCCTCCACTTT

clone_size: NA
d_call: NA
j_call: TRBJ2-7
v_call: TRBV10-3
cdr3_aa: CAISDPLYEQYF
cdr3_nt: TGTGCCATCAGTGACCCTCTCTACGAGCAGTACTTC

clone_size: NA
d_call: NA
j_call: TRBJ2-3
v_call: TRBV25-1
cdr3_aa: CASRQQGSADTQYF
cdr3_nt: TGTGCCAGCAGACAACAGGGTAGCGCAGATACGCAGTATTTT

clone_size: few
d_call: TRBD1
j_call: TRBJ2-2
v_call: TRBV5-1
cdr3_aa: CASSAGQGAIGGELFF
cdr3_nt: TGCGCCAGCAGCGCAGGACAGGGGGCTATAGGCGGGGAGCTGTTTTTT

clone_size: NA
d_call: NA
j_call: TRBJ2-1
v_call: TRBV9
cdr3_aa: CASSVGLYNLDNEQFF
cdr3_nt: TGTGCCAGCAGCGTAGGGCTTTATAATCTAGACAATGAGCAGTTCTTC

clone_size: once
d_call: NA
j_call: TRBJ1-5
v_call: TRBV19
cdr3_aa: CASCKGNGNQPQHF
cdr3_nt: TGTGCCAGTTGTAAGGGGAATGGCAATCAGCCCCAGCATTTT

clone_size: NA
d_call: TRBD1
j_call: TRBJ1-1
v_call: TRBV7-2
cdr3_aa: CASSFAGTGGVEAFF
cdr3_nt: TGTGCCAGCAGCTTCGCCGGGACAGGGGGAGTTGAAGCTTTCTTT

clone_size: NA
d_call: TRBD2
j_call: TRBJ2-1
v_call: TRBV9
cdr3_aa: CASSEDSGGYGNEQFF
cdr3_nt: TGTGCCAGCAGCGAAGACAGCGGGGGGTACGGCAATGAGCAGTTCTTC

clone_size: NA
d_call: NA
j_call: TRBJ2-6
v_call: TRBV18
cdr3_aa: CASSTSRVLSGANVLTF
cdr3_nt: TGTGCCAGCTCAACCAGCCGGGTCCTCTCTGGGGCCAACGTCCTGACTTTC

clone_size: NA
d_call: NA
j_call: TRBJ1-1
v_call: TRBV2
cdr3_aa: CASRLEASEAFF
cdr3_nt: TGTGCCAGCAGATTGGAGGCTAGTGAAGCTTTCTTT

clone_size: NA
d_call: TRBD1
j_call: TRBJ2-1
v_call: TRBV19
cdr3_aa: CASSIRTGVSNEQFF
cdr3_nt: TGTGCCAGTAGTATAAGGACAGGGGTCTCCAATGAGCAGTTCTTC

clone_size: NA
d_call: TRBD2
j_call: TRBJ2-7
v_call: TRBV2
cdr3_aa: CASMRLAGVLGDYEQYF
cdr3_nt: TGTGCCAGCATGCGACTAGCGGGAGTCCTGGGGGACTACGAGCAGTACTTC

clone_size: NA
d_call: TRBD2
j_call: TRBJ2-7
v_call: TRBV7-2
cdr3_aa: CASSLVSRRGSSYEQYF
cdr3_nt: TGTGCCAGCAGCTTAGTGTCTCGGCGGGGGAGCTCCTACGAGCAGTACTTC

clone_size: NA
d_call: TRBD1
j_call: TRBJ2-7
v_call: TRBV30
cdr3_aa: CAWSVGDSSYEQYF
cdr3_nt: TGTGCCTGGAGTGTTGGGGACAGCTCCTACGAGCAGTACTTC

clone_size: NA
d_call: NA
j_call: TRBJ1-3
v_call: TRBV7-2
cdr3_aa: CASSLNLQGSGNTIYF
cdr3_nt: TGTGCCAGCAGCTTAAACTTACAGGGCTCTGGAAACACCATATATTTT

clone_size: NA
d_call: NA
j_call: TRBJ2-3
v_call: TRBV28
cdr3_aa: CASRRVGETDTQYF
cdr3_nt: TGTGCCAGCAGACGCGTGGGGGAAACAGATACGCAGTATTTT

clone_size: NA
d_call: NA
j_call: TRBJ1-2
v_call: TRBV9
cdr3_aa: CASSPLGGNYGYTF
cdr3_nt: TGTGCCAGCAGCCCTCTGGGAGGGAACTATGGCTACACCTTC

clone_size: NA
d_call: NA
j_call: TRBJ1-2
v_call: TRBV6-5
cdr3_aa: CASSYSPGKYGYTF
cdr3_nt: TGTGCCAGCAGTTACTCGCCAGGGAAGTATGGCTACACCTTC

clone_size: NA
d_call: NA
j_call: TRBJ1-3
v_call: TRBV19
cdr3_aa: CASVSLRDTSSGNTIYF
cdr3_nt: TGTGCCAGTGTCTCACTACGGGACACCTCCTCTGGAAACACCATATATTTT

clone_size: NA
d_call: NA
j_call: TRBJ2-3
v_call: TRBV28
cdr3_aa: CASWTVTDTQYF
cdr3_nt: TGTGCCAGCTGGACAGTCACAGATACGCAGTATTTT

clone_size: NA
d_call: NA
j_call: TRBJ2-7
v_call: TRBV10-2
cdr3_aa: CASSESSYEQYF
cdr3_nt: TGCGCCAGCAGTGAGAGCTCCTACGAGCAGTACTTC

clone_size: NA
d_call: NA
j_call: TRBJ2-3
v_call: TRBV7-2
cdr3_aa: CASSSVADTQYF
cdr3_nt: TGTGCCAGCAGCTCGGTGGCAGATACGCAGTATTTT

clone_size: once
d_call: NA
j_call: TRBJ2-7
v_call: TRBV7-9
cdr3_aa: CASSMTGGYEQYF
cdr3_nt: TGTGCCAGCAGCATGACAGGAGGCTACGAGCAGTACTTC

clone_size: NA
d_call: NA
j_call: TRBJ2-3
v_call: TRBV9
cdr3_aa: CASSVEYGRGTDTQYF
cdr3_nt: TGTGCCAGCAGCGTAGAGTACGGGAGAGGCACAGATACGCAGTATTTT

clone_size: NA
d_call: NA
j_call: TRBJ2-7
v_call: TRBV4-1
cdr3_aa: CASSQFVGVNYEQYF
cdr3_nt: TGCGCCAGCAGCCAATTTGTGGGGGTTAACTACGAGCAGTACTTC

clone_size: NA
d_call: NA
j_call: TRBJ1-3
v_call: TRBV4-1
cdr3_aa: CASSQGGNTIYF
cdr3_nt: TGCGCCAGCAGCCAAGGGGGAAACACCATATATTTT

clone_size: NA
d_call: NA
j_call: TRBJ1-5
v_call: TRBV6-2/TRBV6-3
cdr3_aa: CASSYAGGNQPQHF
cdr3_nt: TGTGCCAGCAGTTATGCTGGGGGCAATCAGCCCCAGCATTTT

clone_size: NA
d_call: TRBD2
j_call: TRBJ2-7
v_call: TRBV6-5
cdr3_aa: CATSNSGGTYEQYF
cdr3_nt: TGTGCCACTAGCAACAGCGGGGGAACCTACGAGCAGTACTTC

clone_size: NA
d_call: TRBD1
j_call: TRBJ2-7
v_call: TRBV15
cdr3_aa: CATSRGGQGAENEQYF
cdr3_nt: TGTGCCACCAGCAGAGGAGGGCAGGGGGCGGAGAACGAGCAGTACTTC

clone_size: NA
d_call: NA
j_call: TRBJ2-5
v_call: TRBV30
cdr3_aa: CAWSVVLQETQYF
cdr3_nt: TGTGCCTGGAGTGTTGTCTTACAAGAGACCCAGTACTTC

clone_size: NA
d_call: TRBD2
j_call: TRBJ2-7
v_call: TRBV7-2
cdr3_aa: CASSSTSGSHEQYF
cdr3_nt: TGTGCCAGCAGCTCGACTAGCGGGAGCCACGAGCAGTACTTC

clone_size: NA
d_call: NA
j_call: TRBJ2-2
v_call: TRBV7-3
cdr3_aa: CASSLGGTGELFF
cdr3_nt: TGTGCCAGCAGCTTAGGGGGAACCGGGGAGCTGTTTTTT

clone_size: NA
d_call: NA
j_call: TRBJ2-7
v_call: TRBV19
cdr3_aa: CASSNPGRSYEQYF
cdr3_nt: TGTGCCAGTAGTAACCCGGGCCGCTCCTACGAGCAGTACTTC

clone_size: NA
d_call: TRBD2
j_call: TRBJ2-2
v_call: TRBV6-5
cdr3_aa: CASSWEAGGNTGELFF
cdr3_nt: TGTGCCAGCAGTTGGGAAGCGGGGGGCAACACCGGGGAGCTGTTTTTT

clone_size: NA
d_call: TRBD1
j_call: TRBJ1-2
v_call: TRBV7-9
cdr3_aa: CASSFPQGAGYGYTF
cdr3_nt: TGTGCCAGCAGCTTCCCGCAGGGGGCAGGGTATGGCTACACCTTC

clone_size: NA
d_call: NA
j_call: TRBJ2-7
v_call: TRBV19
cdr3_aa: CASSESAGAYEQYF
cdr3_nt: TGTGCCAGTAGCGAGTCGGCCGGAGCCTACGAGCAGTACTTC

clone_size: NA
d_call: NA
j_call: TRBJ2-2
v_call: TRBV10-3
cdr3_aa: CAISEPAGLGGKEELFF
cdr3_nt: TGTGCCATCAGTGAGCCGGCGGGACTGGGGGGCAAGGAGGAGCTGTTTTTT